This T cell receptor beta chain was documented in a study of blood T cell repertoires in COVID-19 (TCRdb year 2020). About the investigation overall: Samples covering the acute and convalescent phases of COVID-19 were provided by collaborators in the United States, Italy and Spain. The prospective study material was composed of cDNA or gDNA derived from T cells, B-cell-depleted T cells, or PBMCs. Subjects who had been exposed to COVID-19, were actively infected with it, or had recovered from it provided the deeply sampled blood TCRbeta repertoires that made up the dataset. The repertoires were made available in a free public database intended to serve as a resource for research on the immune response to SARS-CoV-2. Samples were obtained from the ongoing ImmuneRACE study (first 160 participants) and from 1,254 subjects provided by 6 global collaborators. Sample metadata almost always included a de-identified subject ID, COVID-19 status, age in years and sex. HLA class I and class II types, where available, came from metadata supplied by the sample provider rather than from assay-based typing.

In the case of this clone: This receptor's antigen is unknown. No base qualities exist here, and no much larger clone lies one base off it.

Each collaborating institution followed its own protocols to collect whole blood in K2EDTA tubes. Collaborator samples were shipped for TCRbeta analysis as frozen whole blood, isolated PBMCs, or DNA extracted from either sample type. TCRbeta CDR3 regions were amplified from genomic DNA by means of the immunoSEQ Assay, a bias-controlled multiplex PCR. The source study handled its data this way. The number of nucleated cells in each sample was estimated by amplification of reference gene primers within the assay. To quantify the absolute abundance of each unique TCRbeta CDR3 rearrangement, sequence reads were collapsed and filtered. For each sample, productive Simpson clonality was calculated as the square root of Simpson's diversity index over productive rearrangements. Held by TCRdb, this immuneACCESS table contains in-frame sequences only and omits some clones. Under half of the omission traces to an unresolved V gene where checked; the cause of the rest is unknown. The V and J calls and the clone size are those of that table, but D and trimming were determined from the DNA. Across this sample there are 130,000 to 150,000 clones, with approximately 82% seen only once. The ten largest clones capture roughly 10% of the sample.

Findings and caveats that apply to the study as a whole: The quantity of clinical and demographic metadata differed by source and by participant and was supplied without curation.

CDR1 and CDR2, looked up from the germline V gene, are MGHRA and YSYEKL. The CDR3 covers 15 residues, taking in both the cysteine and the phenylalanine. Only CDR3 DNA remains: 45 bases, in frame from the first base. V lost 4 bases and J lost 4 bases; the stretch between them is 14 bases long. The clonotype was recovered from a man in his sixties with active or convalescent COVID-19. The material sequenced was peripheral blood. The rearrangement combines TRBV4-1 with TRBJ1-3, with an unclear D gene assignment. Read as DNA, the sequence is TGCGCCAGCAGCCGCCTCGGAGGAGGGGGAAACACCATATATTTT. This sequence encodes CASSRLGGGGNTIYF.